The next 14 T cell receptor beta chains were all read from a single sample in a study of blood T cell repertoires in COVID-19. Sequenced by immunoSEQ multiplex PCR; TCRdb stores in-frame clones only, minus some. The table shows hundreds of thousands of clones, with 88% occurring only once. Sequencing used peripheral blood. The receptors were gathered from a woman aged 25 to 39 with COVID-19, enrolled during active disease.

This clone was seen only once. This chain links TRBV4-1 with TRBJ1-2; no firm D call. Trimming removed 0 bases at V and 5 bases at J, with 4 bases between. This CDR3 spans 12 amino acids. Germline-derived CDR1 and CDR2 are MGHRA and YSYEKL. The CDR3 bases are TGCGCCAGCAGCCAAGAACAGTATGGCTACACCTTC. Its translation: CASSQEQYGYTF.

V gene TRBV24-1 combines with J gene TRBJ2-5, with TRBD1 identical over 10 bases. Trimming took 3 bases from V and 4 from J; bases not matched to a gene: 13. The germline CDR1 and CDR2 sequences are KGHDR and SFDVKD. The length of the CDR3 is 18 residues. The CDR3 here is CATSDPDRGGQLAETQYF. CDR3 bases: TGTGCCACCAGTGATCCGGACAGGGGGGGACAACTGGCAGAGACCCAGTACTTC.

This clone was recorded only once. J is TRBJ2-7 and V is TRBV11-2; the match to TRBD1 covers 8 bases. Germline CDR1 is SGHAT and CDR2 is FQNNGV. Trimming took 5 bases from V and 1 from J; bases not matched to a gene: 7. The CDR3 contains 15 residues. The CDR3 region has the DNA TGTGCCAGCAGCAACGGACAGGGTGTATCCTACGAGCAGTACTTC. It codes for CASSNGQGVSYEQYF.

The V gene is TRBV7-2, the J gene TRBJ2-5; 13 bases align to TRBD2. The CDR3 has 16 amino acids. Per germline, CDR1 SGHTA and CDR2 FQGNSA. J lost 4 bases, V lost 4 bases, and 6 bases had no gene match. The CDR3 region is CASSSRTSGSGETQYF. The CDR3 coding sequence is TGTGCCAGCAGCTCCAGGACTAGCGGGAGTGGAGAGACCCAGTACTTC.

The table lists this clone with a count of one. The J gene is TRBJ2-1, the V gene TRBV28; 8 nucleotides match TRBD1. Germline CDR1 reads MDHEN; CDR2 reads SYDVKM. With 0 bases clipped from V and 7 bases from J, the junction kept 8 bases outside the gene matches. This CDR3 spans 16 amino acids. This CDR3 reads CASSLWRQGARNEQFF. CDR3 in DNA: TGTGCCAGCAGTTTATGGCGGCAGGGGGCGAGAAATGAGCAGTTCTTC.

In its sample, this clone was seen a few times. CDR3 in amino acids: CASSVGGRLQETQYF. Here the CDR3 DNA reads TGTGCCAGCAGCGTAGGGGGCAGGCTCCAAGAGACCCAGTACTTC. The rearrangement uses TRBV9 and TRBJ2-5; D may be TRBD1 (5 bases). V lost 0 bases, J lost 1 base, and 10 bases lay in between. The germline CDR1 and CDR2 sequences are SGDLS and YYNGEE. This CDR3 region has 15 residues.

The rearrangement uses TRBV2 and TRBJ2-3; D is perhaps TRBD1 (6 bases). V was cut by 7 bases and J by 0 bases, with 20 bases left in between. The CDR3 is 17 residues long. Germline loops: CDR1 SNHLY, CDR2 FYNNEI. The CDR3 reads CASTLTVRGTSTDTQYF. The CDR3 nucleotides read TGTGCCAGCACTCTTACGGTCAGGGGCACTAGCACAGATACGCAGTATTTT. Complete variable domain (other parts from reference TRBV2 and TRBJ2-3): EPEVTQTPSHQVTQMGQEVILRCVPISNHLYFYWYRQILGQKVEFLVSFYNNEISEKSEIFDDQFSVERPDGSNFTLKIRSTKLEDSAMYFCASTLTVRGTSTDTQYFGPGTRLTVL.

The chain combines TRBV7-3 with TRBJ1-6; TRBD1 might be the D (6 bases). Germline V gives CDR1 SGHTA, CDR2 FQGTGA. The V and J ends lost 5 bases and 7 bases respectively, with 15 bases between them. The CDR3 is made up of 15 amino acids. CDR3 residues: CASSPETGGNSPLHF. DNA for the CDR3: TGTGCCAGCAGCCCCGAGACAGGCGGGAATTCACCCCTCCACTTT.

Regarding this clone: Other DNA sequences in the sample encode the same CDR3. The chain uses TRBV12-3 or TRBV12-4 and TRBJ1-2, with 7 bases aligning to TRBD1. The J segment lost 7 bases and the V segment lost 7 bases, leaving 9 bases of the junction unmatched. This CDR3 spans 13 amino acids. The CDR3 loop is CASTLGRGLGYTF. The CDR3 coding sequence is TGTGCCAGCACCCTGGGAAGGGGGCTTGGCTACACCTTC.

V is TRBV28 and J is TRBJ1-1; a weak D match, TRBD1 (5 bases). The CDR3 is made up of 14 amino acids. From germline, CDR1 is MDHEN and CDR2 SYDVKM. Trimming removed 7 bases from V and 5 bases from J, with 17 bases in between. The CDR3 loop reads CASNFRGRGTEAFF. The CDR3 nucleotides are TGTGCCAGCAATTTTAGGGGTCGGGGGACTGAAGCTTTCTTT.

V gene TRBV29-1 combines with J gene TRBJ2-7; D not certain. Trimming stripped 6 bases from V and 6 bases from J, with 12 bases between. CDR1 and CDR2 from the germline V gene are SQVTM and ANQGSEA. This CDR3 has 11 amino acids. The CDR3 here is CSVGSAAEQYF. The CDR3 nucleotides read TGCAGCGTCGGATCCGCGGCCGAGCAGTACTTC.

The chain is built from TRBV28 and TRBJ1-5; no definite D call. CDR1 is MDHEN and CDR2 is SYDVKM in the germline V gene. Trimming shortened V by 5 bases and J by 7 bases, and 12 bases separated the two germline ends. CDR3 length equals 13 residues. CDR3 amino acids: CASSPVEGQPQHF. The CDR3 DNA reads TGTGCCAGCAGTCCCGTGGAGGGCCAGCCCCAGCATTTT.

The J gene is TRBJ2-7, the V gene TRBV2, with D hard to call. V gave up 3 bases and J gave up 4 bases, with 7 bases separating them. CDR3 length: 12 amino acids. The germline CDR1 and CDR2 sequences are SNHLY and FYNNEI. CDR3 region: CASSESQYEQYF. The CDR3 region has the DNA TGTGCCAGCAGTGAGTCTCAGTACGAGCAGTACTTC.

This clone appeared once. This chain joins TRBV2 and TRBJ2-1; TRBD2 matches at 10 bases. Losses at the gene ends were 6 bases for V and 3 bases for J; bases not matched to a gene: 8. There are 16 residues in the CDR3. Germline V gene sequence: CDR1 SNHLY, CDR2 FYNNEI. The CDR3 reads CASRSGTSVGYNEQFF. The CDR3 nucleotides are TGTGCCAGCAGATCCGGGACTAGCGTCGGCTACAATGAGCAGTTCTTC.